The rows below give T cell receptor beta chains drawn from one sample of a study of immune evolution from preneoplasia to lung adenocarcinoma. Assay used: immunoSEQ multiplex PCR; TCRdb lists only in-frame clones, some missing. The repertoire holds about 21,000 clones, 60% to 80% seen once, with around 5.6% in the top ten. The material sequenced was FFPE invasive lung adenocarcinoma tissue. These receptors were collected from a person aged 55 to 75 with lung adenocarcinoma. CDR3s include the opening cysteine and the closing phenylalanine or tryptophan.

V gene,J gene,CDR3 protein
TRBV5-5,TRBJ2-7,CASSLVIGRAAYEQYF
TRBV14,TRBJ2-3,CASSQDRRTSGVTDTQYF
TRBV7-9,TRBJ2-1,CASSLAGVSYNEQFF
TRBV7-2,TRBJ2-2,CASSPYTNTGELFF
TRBV18,TRBJ2-7,CASSPEQGASYEQYF
TRBV5-1,TRBJ2-5,CASSLGGSGQETQYF
TRBV7-9,TRBJ2-1,CASSSGGRGGYNEQFF
TRBV5-1,TRBJ2-5,CASSSTGRRGETQYF
TRBV5-1,TRBJ1-1,CATQGQGGTEAFF
TRBV7-9,TRBJ1-1,CASTRGNTEAFF
TRBV1,TRBJ1-4,CTSSPRLRRPRHEKLFF
TRBV5-1,TRBJ1-5,CASSLDRGQPQHF